The T cell receptor beta chain described here comes from a study of shared clonotypes between healthy human individuals. This table comes from immunoSEQ multiplex PCR, and its TCRdb copy is limited to in-frame clones, with some not included. The table records more than 2,000,000 clones, roughly nine tenths of them present only once. General observations from the study: When naive CD4 clonotypes were compared across a few donors, around 4.6% were shared. Blood was the only sampled material, and tissue repertoires likely differ.

Worth noting for this clone: Its antigen is as yet unknown.

Trimming left V 2 bases short and J 5 bases short, with 14 bases between. The CDR3 sequence is 15 residues long. The germline V gene encodes CDR1 SGHAT and CDR2 FQNNGV. The clonotype originates from a man between 18 and 35 years old in good health. This chain links TRBV11-2 with TRBJ2-3, with D perhaps TRBD1 (5 bases). Source material: naive CD4+ T cells sorted from blood. Subset described: CD45RA+ positively selected. CDR3 DNA sequence: TGTGCCAGCAGCTTATCGAGGCCTAGGGGAGATACGCAGTATTTT. Translating it yields CASSLSRPRGDTQYF.